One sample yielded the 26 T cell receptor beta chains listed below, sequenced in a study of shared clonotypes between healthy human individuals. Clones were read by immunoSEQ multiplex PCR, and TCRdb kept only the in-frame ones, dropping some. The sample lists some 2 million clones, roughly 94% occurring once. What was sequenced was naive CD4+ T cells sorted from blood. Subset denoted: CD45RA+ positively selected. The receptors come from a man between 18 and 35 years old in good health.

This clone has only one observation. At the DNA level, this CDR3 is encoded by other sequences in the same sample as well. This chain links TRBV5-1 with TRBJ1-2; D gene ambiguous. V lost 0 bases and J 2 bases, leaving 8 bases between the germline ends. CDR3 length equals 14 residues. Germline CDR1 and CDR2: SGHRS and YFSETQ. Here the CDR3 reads CASSLVPGNYGYTF. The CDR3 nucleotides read TGCGCCAGCAGCTTGGTCCCGGGGAACTATGGCTACACCTTC.

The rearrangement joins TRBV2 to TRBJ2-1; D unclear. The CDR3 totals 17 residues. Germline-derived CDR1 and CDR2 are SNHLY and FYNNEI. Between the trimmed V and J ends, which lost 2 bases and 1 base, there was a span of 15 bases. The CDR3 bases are TGTGCCAGCAGTGAAATTTTAGCATATCGGTCCTACAATGAGCAGTTCTTC. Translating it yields CASSEILAYRSYNEQFF.

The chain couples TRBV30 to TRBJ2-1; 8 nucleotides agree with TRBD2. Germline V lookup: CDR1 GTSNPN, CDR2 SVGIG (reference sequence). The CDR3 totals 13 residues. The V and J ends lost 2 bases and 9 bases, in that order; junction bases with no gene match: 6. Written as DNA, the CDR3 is TGTGCCTGGAGTCCCCTTCGGGAGGGTGAGCAGTTCTTC. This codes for CAWSPLREGEQFF.

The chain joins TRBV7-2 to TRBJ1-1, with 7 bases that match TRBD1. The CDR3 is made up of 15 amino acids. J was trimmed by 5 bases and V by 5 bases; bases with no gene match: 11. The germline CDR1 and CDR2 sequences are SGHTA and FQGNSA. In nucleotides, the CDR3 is TGTGCCAGCAGCCTGTTTCAGGGGGGCGGTACTGAAGCTTTCTTT. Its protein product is CASSLFQGGGTEAFF.

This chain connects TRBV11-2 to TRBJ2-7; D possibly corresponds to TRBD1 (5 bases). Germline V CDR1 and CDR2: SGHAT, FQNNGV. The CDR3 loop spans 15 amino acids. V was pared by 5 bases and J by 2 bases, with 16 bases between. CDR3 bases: TGTGCCAGCAGCCAAAAGGCCCAGGGCACCTACGAGCAGTACTTC. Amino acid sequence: CASSQKAQGTYEQYF.

CDR3 region: CASSPLGDQRGETQYF. The CDR3 nucleotides read TGCGCCAGCAGCCCCCTAGGGGACCAGAGGGGAGAGACCCAGTACTTC. The chain is built from TRBV4-1 and TRBJ2-5; either TRBD1 or TRBD2 may fit D (5 bases each). Per the germline V gene, CDR1 is MGHRA and CDR2 is YSYEKL. With 4 bases removed from V and 4 bases from J, the gap between germline ends came to 19 bases. The CDR3 covers 16 residues.

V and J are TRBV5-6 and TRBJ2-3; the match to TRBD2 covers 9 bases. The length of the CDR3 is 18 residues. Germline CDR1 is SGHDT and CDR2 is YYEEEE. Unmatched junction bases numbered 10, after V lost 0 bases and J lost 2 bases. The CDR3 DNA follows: TGTGCCAGCAGCTTGGCGGGACTAGCCAAGATAAACACAGATACGCAGTATTTT. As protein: CASSLAGLAKINTDTQYF.

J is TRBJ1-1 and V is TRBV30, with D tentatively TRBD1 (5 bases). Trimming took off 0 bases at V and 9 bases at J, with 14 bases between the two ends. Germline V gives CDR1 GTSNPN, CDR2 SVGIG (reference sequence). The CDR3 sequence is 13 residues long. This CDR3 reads CAWSVLGEGKAFF. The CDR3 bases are TGTGCCTGGAGTGTACTGGGGGAGGGCAAAGCTTTCTTT.

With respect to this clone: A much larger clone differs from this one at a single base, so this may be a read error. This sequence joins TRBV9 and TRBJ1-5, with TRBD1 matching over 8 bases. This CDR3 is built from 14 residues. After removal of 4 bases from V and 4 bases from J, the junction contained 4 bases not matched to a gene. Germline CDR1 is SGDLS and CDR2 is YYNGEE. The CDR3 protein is CASSSGQGNQPQHF. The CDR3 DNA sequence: TGTGCCAGCAGCTCCGGACAGGGTAATCAGCCCCAGCATTTT.

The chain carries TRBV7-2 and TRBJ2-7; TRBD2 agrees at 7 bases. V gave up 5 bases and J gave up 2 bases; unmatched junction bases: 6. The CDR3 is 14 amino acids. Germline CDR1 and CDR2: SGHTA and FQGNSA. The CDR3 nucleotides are TGTGCCAGCAGCCCCCAGGCGGGAGCCTACGAGCAGTACTTC. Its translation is CASSPQAGAYEQYF. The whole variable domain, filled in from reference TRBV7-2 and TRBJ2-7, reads GAGVSQSPSNKVTEKGKDVELRCDPISGHTALYWYRQSLGQGLEFLIYFQGNSAPDKSGLPSDRFSAERTGGSVSTLTIQRTQQEDSAVYLCASSPQAGAYEQYFGPGTRLTVT.

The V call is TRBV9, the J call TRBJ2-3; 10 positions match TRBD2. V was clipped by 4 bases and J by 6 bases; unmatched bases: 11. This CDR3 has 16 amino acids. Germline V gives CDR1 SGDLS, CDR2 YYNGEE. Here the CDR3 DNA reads TGTGCCAGCAGCCTCCCTAGCGGGAGATCTCTGGATACGCAGTATTTT. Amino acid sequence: CASSLPSGRSLDTQYF.

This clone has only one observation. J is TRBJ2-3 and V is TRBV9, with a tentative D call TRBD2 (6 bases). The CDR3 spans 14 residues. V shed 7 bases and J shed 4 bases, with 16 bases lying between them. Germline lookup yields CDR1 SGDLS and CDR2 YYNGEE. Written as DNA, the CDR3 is TGTGCCAGCGGGACCACCGGGGGTGCAGATACGCAGTATTTT. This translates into CASGTTGGADTQYF.

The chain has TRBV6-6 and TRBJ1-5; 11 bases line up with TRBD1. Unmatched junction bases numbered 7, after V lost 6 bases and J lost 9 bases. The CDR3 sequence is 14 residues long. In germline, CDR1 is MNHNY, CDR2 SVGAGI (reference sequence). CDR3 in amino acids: CASRGTGGGGPQHF. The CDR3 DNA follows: TGTGCCAGCAGAGGGACAGGGGGTGGAGGGCCCCAGCATTTT.

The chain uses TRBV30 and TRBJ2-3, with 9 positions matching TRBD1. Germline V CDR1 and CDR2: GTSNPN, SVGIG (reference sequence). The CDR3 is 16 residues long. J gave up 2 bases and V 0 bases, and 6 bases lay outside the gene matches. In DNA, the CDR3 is TGTGCCTGGAGTGTCCCCGGGACAGGGTCCACAGATACGCAGTATTTT. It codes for CAWSVPGTGSTDTQYF. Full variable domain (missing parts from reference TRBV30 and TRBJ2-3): SQTIHQWPATLVQPVGSPLSLECTVEGTSNPNLYWYRQAAGRGLQLLFYSVGIGQISSEVPQNLSASRPQDRQFILSSKKLLLSDSGFYLCAWSVPGTGSTDTQYFGPGTRLTVL.

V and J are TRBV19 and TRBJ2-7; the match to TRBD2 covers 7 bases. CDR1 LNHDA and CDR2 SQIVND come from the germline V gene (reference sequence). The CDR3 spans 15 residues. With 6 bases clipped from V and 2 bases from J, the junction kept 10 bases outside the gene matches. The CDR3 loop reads CASSPSSGAPYEQYF. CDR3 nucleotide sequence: TGTGCCAGTAGCCCGTCCAGCGGGGCCCCCTACGAGCAGTACTTC.

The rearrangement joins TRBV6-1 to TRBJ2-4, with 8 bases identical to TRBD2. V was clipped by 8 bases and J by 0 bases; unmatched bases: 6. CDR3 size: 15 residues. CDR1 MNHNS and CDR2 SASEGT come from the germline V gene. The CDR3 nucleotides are TGTGCCAGCGGAGGCGGGGGGTTAGCCAAAAACATTCAGTACTTC. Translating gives CASGGGGLAKNIQYF.

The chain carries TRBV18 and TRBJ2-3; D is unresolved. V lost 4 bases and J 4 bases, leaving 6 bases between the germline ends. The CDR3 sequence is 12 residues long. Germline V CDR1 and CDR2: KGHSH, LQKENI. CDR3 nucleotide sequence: TGTGCCAGCTCACTTAGGGCAGATACGCAGTATTTT. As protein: CASSLRADTQYF.

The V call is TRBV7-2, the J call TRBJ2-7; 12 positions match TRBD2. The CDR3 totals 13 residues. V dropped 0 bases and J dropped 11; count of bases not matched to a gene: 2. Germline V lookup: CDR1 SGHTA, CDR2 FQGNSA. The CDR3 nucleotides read TGTGCCAGCAGCTTAGCTACTAGCGGGGGGAAGTACTTC. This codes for CASSLATSGGKYF.

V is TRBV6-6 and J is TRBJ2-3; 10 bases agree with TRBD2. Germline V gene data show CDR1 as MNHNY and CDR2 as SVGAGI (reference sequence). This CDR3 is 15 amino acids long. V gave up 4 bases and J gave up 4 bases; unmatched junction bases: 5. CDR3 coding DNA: TGTGCCAGCAGTTCCCAGCGGGGGGGCCCAGATACGCAGTATTTT. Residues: CASSSQRGGPDTQYF.

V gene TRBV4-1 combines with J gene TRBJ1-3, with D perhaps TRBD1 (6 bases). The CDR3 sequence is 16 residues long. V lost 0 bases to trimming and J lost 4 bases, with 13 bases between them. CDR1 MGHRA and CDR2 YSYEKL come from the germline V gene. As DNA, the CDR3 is TGCGCCAGCAGCCAAGATAATTCGGGGGGCGGAAACACCATATATTTT. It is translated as CASSQDNSGGGNTIYF.

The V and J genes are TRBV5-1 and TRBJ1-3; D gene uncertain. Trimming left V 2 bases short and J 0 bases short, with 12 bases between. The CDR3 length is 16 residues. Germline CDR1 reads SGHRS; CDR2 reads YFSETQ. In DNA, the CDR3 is TGCGCCAGCAGCTTCGACGGACCTTACTCTGGAAACACCATATATTTT. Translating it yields CASSFDGPYSGNTIYF. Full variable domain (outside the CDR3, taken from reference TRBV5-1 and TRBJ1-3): KAGVTQTPRYLIKTRGQQVTLSCSPISGHRSVSWYQQTPGQGLQFLFEYFSETQRNKGNFPGRFSGRQFSNSRSEMNVSTLELGDSALYLCASSFDGPYSGNTIYFGEGSWLTVV.

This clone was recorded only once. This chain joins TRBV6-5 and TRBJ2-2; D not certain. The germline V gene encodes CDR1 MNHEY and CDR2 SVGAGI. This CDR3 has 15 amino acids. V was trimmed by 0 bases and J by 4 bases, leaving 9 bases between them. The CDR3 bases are TGTGCCAGCAGTTACTCGATCGGTGGCACCGGGGAGCTGTTTTTT. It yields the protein CASSYSIGGTGELFF.

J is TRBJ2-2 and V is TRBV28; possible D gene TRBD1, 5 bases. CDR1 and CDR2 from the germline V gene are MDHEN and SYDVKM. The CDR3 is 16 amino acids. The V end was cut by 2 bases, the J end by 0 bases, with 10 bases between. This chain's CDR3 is CASSLVRVPNTGELFF. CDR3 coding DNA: TGTGCCAGCAGTTTAGTCAGGGTACCGAACACCGGGGAGCTGTTTTTT. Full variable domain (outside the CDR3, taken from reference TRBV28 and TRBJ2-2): DVKVTQSSRYLVKRTGEKVFLECVQDMDHENMFWYRQDPGLGLRLIYFSYDVKMKEKGDIPEGYSVSREKKERFSLILESASTNQTSMYLCASSLVRVPNTGELFFGEGSRLTVL.

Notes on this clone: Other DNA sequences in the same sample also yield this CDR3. This CDR3 reads CASSLQGDYGYTF. The CDR3 nucleotides are TGCGCCAGCAGCTTACAGGGAGACTATGGCTACACCTTC. The V gene is TRBV5-1, the J gene TRBJ1-2; tentative D call: TRBD1 (6 bases). This CDR3 is 13 amino acids long. The germline V and J ends were trimmed by 2 bases and 3 bases, with 8 bases remaining between them. CDR1 and CDR2 (germline): SGHRS, YFSETQ.

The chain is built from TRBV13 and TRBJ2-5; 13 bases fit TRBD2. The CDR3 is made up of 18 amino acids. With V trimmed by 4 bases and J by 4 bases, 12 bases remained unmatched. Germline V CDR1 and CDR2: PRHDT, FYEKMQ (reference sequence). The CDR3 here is CASSSRTSGSPRGETQYF. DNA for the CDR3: TGTGCCAGCAGCTCCCGGACTAGCGGGAGTCCTCGGGGAGAGACCCAGTACTTC.

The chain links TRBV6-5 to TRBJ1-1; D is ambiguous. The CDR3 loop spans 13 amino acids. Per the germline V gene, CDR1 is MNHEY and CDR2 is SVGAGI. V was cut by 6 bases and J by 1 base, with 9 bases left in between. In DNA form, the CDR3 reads TGTGCCAGCAGCTTCGGCAGGAACACTGAAGCTTTCTTT. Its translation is CASSFGRNTEAFF.